The 15 T cell receptor beta chains in this list originate from one sample, sequenced in a study of PD-L1 blockade in urothelial cancer. TCRdb's table, derived via immunoSEQ multiplex PCR, lists solely in-frame clones and lacks some. The table includes 44,000 or so clones, approximately 90% detected once. The sample consisted of PBMCs, taken around atezolizumab (anti-PD-L1) treatment. These receptors all come from a man of 80 years or more with urothelial cancer.

The chain is built from TRBV6-1 and TRBJ2-3; TRBD1 matches 7 bases. Germline CDR1 and CDR2: MNHNS and SASEGT. The CDR3 has 16 residues. Trimming took 4 bases from V and 3 from J; bases not matched to a gene: 10. The CDR3 DNA sequence: TGTGCCAGCAGTGTACGAACAGGGGTACGGACAGATACGCAGTATTTT. Protein sequence: CASSVRTGVRTDTQYF.

This clone was picked up one time. The chain has TRBV2 and TRBJ2-7; possible D gene TRBD2, 6 bases. Trimming stripped 6 bases from V and 2 bases from J, with 11 bases between. This CDR3 is built from 13 residues. Germline CDR1 SNHLY, CDR2 FYNNEI. CDR3 residues: CASSSGLPYEQYF. CDR3 DNA: TGTGCCAGCAGCTCCGGACTACCCTACGAGCAGTACTTC. The variable domain in full, with the rest retrieved from reference TRBV2 and TRBJ2-7, is EPEVTQTPSHQVTQMGQEVILRCVPISNHLYFYWYRQILGQKVEFLVSFYNNEISEKSEIFDDQFSVERPDGSNFTLKIRSTKLEDSAMYFCASSSGLPYEQYFGPGTRLTVT.

This sequence joins TRBV28 and TRBJ1-3; no definite D call. Germline CDR1 MDHEN, CDR2 SYDVKM. The CDR3 is made up of 14 amino acids. V was pared by 7 bases and J by 7 bases, with 17 bases between. The CDR3 loop is CASTDSILRNTIYF. DNA of the CDR3: TGTGCCAGCACCGACTCCATTCTGAGGAACACCATATATTTT.

V usage is TRBV7-9 and J usage is TRBJ2-5; 10 bases line up with TRBD2. Looked up from germline, CDR1 is SEHNR and CDR2 is FQNEAQ (reference sequence). The V and J ends lost 1 base and 5 bases, in that order; junction bases with no gene match: 7. The CDR3 runs 16 residues. The CDR3 DNA reads as TGTGCCAGCAGCTTAGTAAGCGGGAGGGCCTCGGAGACCCAGTACTTC. This codes for CASSLVSGRASETQYF.

V is TRBV30 and J is TRBJ2-3, with 9 bases aligning to TRBD1. The CDR3 runs 20 residues. Germline values: CDR1 GTSNPN, CDR2 SVGIG (reference sequence). After removal of 3 bases from V and 7 bases from J, the junction contained 26 bases not matched to a gene. In DNA, the CDR3 is TGTGCCTGGAGGGTCCCGGGACAGGGCGCGGTTTCCCTTCACTTTTATACGCAGTATTTT. Its translation is CAWRVPGQGAVSLHFYTQYF.

The CDR3 protein is CASSFGPSRPDTQYF. CDR3 bases: TGTGCCAGCAGCTTTGGGCCTAGCCGCCCAGATACGCAGTATTTT. The rearrangement links TRBV5-6 to TRBJ2-3; D is possibly TRBD2 (5 bases). The CDR3 sequence is 15 residues long. The V end was cut by 2 bases, the J end by 4 bases, with 14 bases between. Germline values: CDR1 SGHDT, CDR2 YYEEEE.

V usage is TRBV28 and J usage is TRBJ2-1; tentative D call: TRBD1 (6 bases). With 4 bases removed from V and 7 bases from J, the gap between germline ends came to 14 bases. The CDR3 consists of 14 residues. Germline CDR1 is MDHEN and CDR2 is SYDVKM. The CDR3: CASSSPGHWNEQFF. CDR3 in DNA: TGTGCCAGCAGTTCGCCGGGACATTGGAATGAGCAGTTCTTC.

The chain couples TRBV6-1 to TRBJ1-6; D remains unclear. Germline lookup yields CDR1 MNHNS and CDR2 SASEGT. V shed 3 bases and J shed 2 bases, with 5 bases lying between them. This CDR3 is 14 amino acids long. CDR3 bases: TGTGCCAGCAGTGACGAGGCCTATAATTCACCCCTCCACTTT. It is translated as CASSDEAYNSPLHF.

This chain links TRBV19 with TRBJ2-1, with D perhaps TRBD2 (5 bases). Germline values: CDR1 LNHDA, CDR2 SQIVND (reference sequence). Trimming stripped 1 base from V and 0 bases from J, with 10 bases between. CDR3 size: 16 residues. Here the CDR3 DNA reads TGTGCCAGTAGTATAGTTAGCGCAAGCTCCTACAATGAGCAGTTCTTC. Translated, it gives CASSIVSASSYNEQFF.

This clone was seen only once. The chain recombines TRBV9 with TRBJ2-3, with D perhaps TRBD1 (5 bases). V dropped 0 bases and J dropped 2 bases, with 10 bases sitting between them. Germline CDR1 is SGDLS and CDR2 is YYNGEE. The CDR3 runs to 15 residues. CDR3 sequence (DNA): TGTGCCAGCAGCGTAGGACAGAGACCCACAGATACGCAGTATTTT. It specifies CASSVGQRPTDTQYF.

This chain joins TRBV9 and TRBJ1-4; TRBD1 agrees at 7 bases. The trim removed 3 bases at V and 4 bases at J, leaving 6 bases unmatched. There are 15 residues in the CDR3. Germline CDR1 and CDR2: SGDLS and YYNGEE. CDR3 protein: CASSARGQSNEKLFF. Here the CDR3 DNA reads TGTGCCAGCAGCGCCAGGGGACAGAGTAATGAAAAACTGTTTTTT. Drawing the rest from reference TRBV9 and TRBJ1-4, the complete variable domain is DSGVTQTPKHLITATGQRVTLRCSPRSGDLSVYWYQQSLDQGLQFLIQYYNGEERAKGNILERFSAQQFPDLHSELNLSSLELGDSALYFCASSARGQSNEKLFFGSGTQLSVL.

The chain couples TRBV19 to TRBJ2-7; 7 positions match TRBD2. The CDR3 has 15 residues. With V trimmed by 0 bases and J by 3 bases, 5 bases remained unmatched. CDR1 and CDR2 (germline): LNHDA, SQIVND (reference sequence). The CDR3, as DNA: TGTGCCAGTAGTATAGAACTAGCGACGATCTACGAGCAGTACTTC. The encoded protein is CASSIELATIYEQYF.

The chain carries TRBV7-8 and TRBJ2-7; 16 nucleotides agree with TRBD2. In germline, CDR1 is SGHVS, CDR2 FQNEAQ. With 4 bases clipped from V and 2 bases from J, the junction kept 5 bases outside the gene matches. The CDR3 sequence is 17 residues long. This CDR3 reads CASSSSGTSGRAYEQYF. Here the CDR3 DNA reads TGTGCCAGCAGCTCCTCCGGGACTAGCGGGAGGGCCTACGAGCAGTACTTC.

V and J are TRBV12-5 and TRBJ1-5, with D tentatively TRBD1 (6 bases). V was cut by 7 bases and J by 0 bases, with 19 bases left in between. The CDR3 is 17 residues long. The V gene's germline CDR1 is LGHNT and CDR2 FRNRAP. CDR3 DNA sequence: TGTGCTAGTGTCCTACACAGGGAGAAGGGTAGCAATCAGCCCCAGCATTTT. This gives the protein CASVLHREKGSNQPQHF.

This sequence joins TRBV5-4 and TRBJ2-1; 7 bases are shared with TRBD2. The CDR3 contains 15 residues. The trim removed 4 bases at V and 7 bases at J, leaving 11 bases unmatched. Germline CDR1 SGHNT, CDR2 YYREEE (reference sequence). The CDR3 loop reads CASSQATSLSNEQFF. In nucleotides, the CDR3 is TGTGCCAGCAGCCAGGCGACTAGCCTTTCTAATGAGCAGTTCTTC.